This TCR beta chain is from a study of blood T cell repertoires in COVID-19. The CDR3 has 13 residues. The germline V and J ends were trimmed by 6 bases and 16 bases, with 22 bases remaining between them. The germline CDR1 and CDR2 sequences are MRHNA and SNTAGT. TCRdb's table, derived via immunoSEQ multiplex PCR, lists solely in-frame clones and lacks some. The repertoire consists of about 130,000 clones, with 70% to 80% occurring once and the leading ten covering roughly 4.9%. Input material: peripheral blood. The V call is TRBV6-4, the J call TRBJ2-1; TRBD2 might be the D (7 bases). The TCR was taken from a woman in her 70s with COVID-19, enrolled during active disease. CDR3 residues: CASSDVIGGAVFF. CDR3 DNA: TGTGCCAGCAGCGATGTGATTGGGGGGGCCGTATTCTTC.